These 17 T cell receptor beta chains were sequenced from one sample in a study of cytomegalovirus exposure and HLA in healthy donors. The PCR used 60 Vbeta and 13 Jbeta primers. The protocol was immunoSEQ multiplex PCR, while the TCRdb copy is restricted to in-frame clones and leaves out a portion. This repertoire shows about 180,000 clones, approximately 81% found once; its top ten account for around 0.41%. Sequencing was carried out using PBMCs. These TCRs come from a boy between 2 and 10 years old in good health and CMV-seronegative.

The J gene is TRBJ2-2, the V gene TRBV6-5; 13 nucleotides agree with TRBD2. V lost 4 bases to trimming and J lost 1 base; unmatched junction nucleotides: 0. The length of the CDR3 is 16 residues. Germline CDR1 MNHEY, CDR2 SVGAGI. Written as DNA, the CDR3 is TGTGCCAGCAGTTGGACTAGCGGGAGGAACACCGGGGAGCTGTTTTTT. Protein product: CASSWTSGRNTGELFF.

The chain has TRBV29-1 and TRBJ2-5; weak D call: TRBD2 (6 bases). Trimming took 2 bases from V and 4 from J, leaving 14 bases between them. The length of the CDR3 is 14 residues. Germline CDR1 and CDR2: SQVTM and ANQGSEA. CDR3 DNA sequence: TGCAGCGTTGAATGGGTGGGAGCGGGAGAGACCCAGTACTTC. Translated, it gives CSVEWVGAGETQYF.

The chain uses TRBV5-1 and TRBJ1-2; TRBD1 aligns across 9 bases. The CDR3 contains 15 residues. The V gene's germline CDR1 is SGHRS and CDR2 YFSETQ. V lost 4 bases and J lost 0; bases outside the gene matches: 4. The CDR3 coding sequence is TGCGCCAGCAGCCCGGGACAGGGAGCTAACTATGGCTACACCTTC. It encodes CASSPGQGANYGYTF.

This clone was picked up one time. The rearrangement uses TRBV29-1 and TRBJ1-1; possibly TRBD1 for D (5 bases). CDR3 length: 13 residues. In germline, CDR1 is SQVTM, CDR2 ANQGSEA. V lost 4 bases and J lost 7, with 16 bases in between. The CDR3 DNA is TGCAGCGTTGCGTGGCAGGGAAGGGGTGAAGCTTTCTTT. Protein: CSVAWQGRGEAFF.

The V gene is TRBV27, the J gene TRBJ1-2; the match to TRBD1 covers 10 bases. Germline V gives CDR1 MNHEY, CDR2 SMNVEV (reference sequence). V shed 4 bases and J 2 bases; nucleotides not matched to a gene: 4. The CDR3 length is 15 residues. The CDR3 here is CASSSLGQGNYGYTF. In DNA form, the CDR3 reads TGTGCCAGCAGTTCCCTGGGACAGGGGAACTATGGCTACACCTTC.

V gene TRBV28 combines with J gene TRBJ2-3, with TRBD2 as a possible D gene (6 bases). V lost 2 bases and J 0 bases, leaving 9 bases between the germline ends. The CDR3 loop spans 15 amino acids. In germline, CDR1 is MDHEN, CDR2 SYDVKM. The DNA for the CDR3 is TGTGCCAGCAGTTTACAGGGAGGAAGCACAGATACGCAGTATTTT. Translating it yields CASSLQGGSTDTQYF. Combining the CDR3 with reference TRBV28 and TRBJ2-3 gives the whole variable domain DVKVTQSSRYLVKRTGEKVFLECVQDMDHENMFWYRQDPGLGLRLIYFSYDVKMKEKGDIPEGYSVSREKKERFSLILESASTNQTSMYLCASSLQGGSTDTQYFGPGTRLTVL.

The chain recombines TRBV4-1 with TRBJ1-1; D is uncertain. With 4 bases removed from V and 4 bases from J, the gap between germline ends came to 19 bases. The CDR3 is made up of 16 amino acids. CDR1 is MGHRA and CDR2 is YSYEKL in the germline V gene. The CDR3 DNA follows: TGCGCCAGCAGCCCCCCCGACGCCGCTGGGAGCACTGAAGCTTTCTTT. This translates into CASSPPDAAGSTEAFF.

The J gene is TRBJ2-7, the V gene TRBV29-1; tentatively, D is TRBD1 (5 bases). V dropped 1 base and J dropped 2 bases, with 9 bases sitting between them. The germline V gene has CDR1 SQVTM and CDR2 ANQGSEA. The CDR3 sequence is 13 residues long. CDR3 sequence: CSVEGQITYEQYF. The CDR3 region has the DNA TGCAGCGTTGAAGGACAGATTACCTACGAGCAGTACTTC.

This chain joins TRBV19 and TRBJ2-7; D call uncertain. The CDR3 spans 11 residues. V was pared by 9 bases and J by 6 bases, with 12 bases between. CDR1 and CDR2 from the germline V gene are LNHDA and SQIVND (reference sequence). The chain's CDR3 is CASQEAGEQYF. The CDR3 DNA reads TGTGCCAGCCAGGAAGCTGGCGAGCAGTACTTC.

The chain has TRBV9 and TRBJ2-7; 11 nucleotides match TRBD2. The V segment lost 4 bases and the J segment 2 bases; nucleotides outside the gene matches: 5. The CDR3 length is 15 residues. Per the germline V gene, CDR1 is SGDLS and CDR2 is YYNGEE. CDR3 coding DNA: TGTGCCAGCAGCTTCACTAGCGGGAGTACCTACGAGCAGTACTTC. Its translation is CASSFTSGSTYEQYF.

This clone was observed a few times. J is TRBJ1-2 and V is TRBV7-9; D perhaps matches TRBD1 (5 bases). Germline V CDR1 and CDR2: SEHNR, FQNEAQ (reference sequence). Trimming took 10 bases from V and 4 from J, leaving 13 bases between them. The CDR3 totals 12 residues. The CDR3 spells CATYGHIYGYTF. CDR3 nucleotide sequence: TGTGCCACTTACGGACACATCTATGGCTACACCTTC.

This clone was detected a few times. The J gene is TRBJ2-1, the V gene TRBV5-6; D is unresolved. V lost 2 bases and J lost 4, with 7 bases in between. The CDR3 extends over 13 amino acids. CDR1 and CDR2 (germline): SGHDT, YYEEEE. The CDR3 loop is CASSLSQYNEQFF. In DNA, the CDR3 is TGTGCCAGCAGCTTAAGTCAGTACAATGAGCAGTTCTTC. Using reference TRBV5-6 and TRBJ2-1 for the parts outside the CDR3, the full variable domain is DAGVTQSPTHLIKTRGQQVTLRCSPKSGHDTVSWYQQALGQGPQFIFQYYEEEERQRGNFPDRFSGHQFPNYSSELNVNALLLGDSALYLCASSLSQYNEQFFGPGTRLTVL.

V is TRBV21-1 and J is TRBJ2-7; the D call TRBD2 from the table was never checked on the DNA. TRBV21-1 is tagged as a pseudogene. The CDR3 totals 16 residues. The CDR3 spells CASSKDERGLTYEQYF. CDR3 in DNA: TGTGCCAGCAGCAAAGACGAGCGGGGCTTAACCTACGAGCAGTACTTC.

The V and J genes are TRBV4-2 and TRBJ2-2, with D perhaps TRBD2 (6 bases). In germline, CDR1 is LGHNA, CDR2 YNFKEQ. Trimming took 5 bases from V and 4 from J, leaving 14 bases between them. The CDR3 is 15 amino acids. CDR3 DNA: TGTGCCAGCAGCATTTCGGGACTTCGCACCGGGGAGCTGTTTTTT. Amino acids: CASSISGLRTGELFF.

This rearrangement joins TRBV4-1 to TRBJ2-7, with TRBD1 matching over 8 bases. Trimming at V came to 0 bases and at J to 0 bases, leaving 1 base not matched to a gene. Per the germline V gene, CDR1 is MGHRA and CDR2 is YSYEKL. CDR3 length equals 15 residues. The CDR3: CASSQEDRDSYEQYF. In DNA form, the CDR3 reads TGCGCCAGCAGCCAAGAGGACAGGGACTCCTACGAGCAGTACTTC.

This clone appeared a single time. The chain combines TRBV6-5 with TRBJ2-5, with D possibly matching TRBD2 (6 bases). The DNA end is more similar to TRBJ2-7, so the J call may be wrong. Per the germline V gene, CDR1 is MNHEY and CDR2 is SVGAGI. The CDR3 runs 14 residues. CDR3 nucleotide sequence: TGTGCCAGCAGTTACCGGGAGAGCTCCTACGAGCAGTACTTC. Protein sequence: CASSYRESSYEQYF.

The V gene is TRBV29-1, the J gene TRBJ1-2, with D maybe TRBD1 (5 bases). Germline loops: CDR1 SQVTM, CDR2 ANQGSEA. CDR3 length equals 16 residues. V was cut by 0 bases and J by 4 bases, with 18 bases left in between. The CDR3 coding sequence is TGCAGCGTTGAAGATCTCGGACAACAAGGACCCTATGGCTACACCTTC. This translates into CSVEDLGQQGPYGYTF.